A single sample is the source of the 25 T cell receptor beta chains below, sequenced in a study of blood T cell repertoires in COVID-19. Profiling relied on immunoSEQ multiplex PCR, and the TCRdb table lists in-frame clones only, not all of them. The sample includes roughly 290,000 clones, around 85% of them seen just once. The sequencing sample was made of peripheral blood. The receptors derive from a human donor with COVID-19, enrolled during active disease. The donor label of this sample is uncertain.

This clone was found a few times. The chain carries TRBV7-9 and TRBJ1-2, with 8 positions matching TRBD1. Germline CDR1 SEHNR, CDR2 FQNEAQ (reference sequence). CDR3 size: 13 residues. The trim removed 3 bases at V and 7 bases at J, leaving 4 bases unmatched. In DNA, the CDR3 is TGTGCCAGCAGCTTGCAGGGGGCGTCTGGCTACACCTTC. Its translation is CASSLQGASGYTF.

The chain employs TRBV9 and TRBJ2-3, with a possible D match to TRBD2 (5 bases). The CDR3 has 16 amino acids. Germline-derived CDR1 and CDR2 are SGDLS and YYNGEE. Trimming took 3 bases from V and 0 from J, leaving 14 bases between them. DNA of the CDR3: TGTGCCAGCAGCGCCCATTCATCGGGGAGCACAGATACGCAGTATTTT. Translation: CASSAHSSGSTDTQYF.

This clone was picked up a small number of times. The chain combines TRBV5-1 with TRBJ1-5, with 7 positions matching TRBD1. The CDR3 totals 15 residues. CDR1 is SGHRS, CDR2 YFSETQ, per germline. Unmatched junction bases numbered 6, after V lost 4 bases and J lost 2 bases. The CDR3 here is CASSPTGTGNQPQHF. Written as DNA, the CDR3 is TGCGCCAGCAGCCCTACCGGGACAGGCAATCAGCCCCAGCATTTT.

This chain joins TRBV5-5 and TRBJ1-5; perhaps TRBD1 as D (6 bases). The CDR3 sequence is 15 residues long. CDR1 is SGHKS and CDR2 is YYEKEE in the germline V gene (reference sequence). V was trimmed by 0 bases and J by 5 bases, leaving 12 bases between them. CDR3 nucleotide sequence: TGTGCCAGCAGCTTGGAGGGCAGGGGTGATCAGCCCCAGCATTTT. It yields the protein CASSLEGRGDQPQHF. Using reference TRBV5-5 and TRBJ1-5 for the parts outside the CDR3, the full variable domain is DAGVTQSPTHLIKTRGQQVTLRCSPISGHKSVSWYQQVLGQGPQFIFQYYEKEERGRGNFPDRFSARQFPNYSSELNVNALLLGDSALYLCASSLEGRGDQPQHFGDGTRLSIL.

This clone was seen a few times. The chain recombines TRBV5-4 with TRBJ1-3; D not certain. V lost 0 bases, J lost 3 bases, and 10 bases lay in between. This CDR3 has 15 amino acids. Germline CDR1 and CDR2: SGHNT and YYREEE (reference sequence). In DNA, the CDR3 is TGTGCCAGCAGCTTGGTAGGGAGAGGTGGAAACACCATATATTTT. It codes for CASSLVGRGGNTIYF.

A few counts support this clone. V and J are TRBV11-3 and TRBJ1-6, with D unclear. With 6 bases removed from V and 7 bases from J, the gap between germline ends came to 10 bases. The length of the CDR3 is 13 residues. The germline gives CDR1 SGHNT, CDR2 YENEEA. This CDR3 is CASSGQPNSPLHF. In DNA, the CDR3 is TGTGCCAGCAGTGGGCAGCCAAATTCACCCCTCCACTTT.

V is TRBV5-4 and J is TRBJ2-3; 12 nucleotides match TRBD2. The CDR3 runs 16 residues. Germline V gene data show CDR1 as SGHNT and CDR2 as YYREEE (reference sequence). The V and J ends lost 3 bases and 5 bases, in that order; junction bases with no gene match: 7. CDR3 sequence reads: CASSSPSGREKDTQYF. For the CDR3, the DNA is TGTGCCAGCAGCTCCCCTAGCGGGAGGGAGAAAGATACGCAGTATTTT.

CDR3: CASSIWNGPRTEAFF. The CDR3 bases are TGTGCCAGTAGTATATGGAACGGTCCGAGGACTGAAGCTTTCTTT. This sequence joins TRBV19 and TRBJ1-1; unclear D gene. The CDR3 is 15 residues long. Trimming took off 2 bases at V and 5 bases at J, with 15 bases between the two ends. Germline lookup yields CDR1 LNHDA and CDR2 SQIVND (reference sequence). Full variable domain (rest looked up from reference TRBV19 and TRBJ1-1): DGGITQSPKYLFRKEGQNVTLSCEQNLNHDAMYWYRQDPGQGLRLIYYSQIVNDFQKGDIAEGYSVSREKKESFPLTVTSAQKNPTAFYLCASSIWNGPRTEAFFGQGTRLTVV.

This clone was observed once. The genes are TRBV19 and TRBJ2-7, with 8 bases fitting TRBD2. Losses at the gene ends were 6 bases for V and 7 bases for J; bases not matched to a gene: 11. This CDR3 spans 14 amino acids. Germline V gene lookup returns CDR1 LNHDA and CDR2 SQIVND (reference sequence). This CDR3 reads CASSPNRLAGEQYF. The CDR3 bases are TGTGCCAGTAGCCCAAACAGGCTAGCGGGTGAGCAGTACTTC.

The rearrangement joins TRBV7-2 to TRBJ2-7, with 7 bases fitting TRBD2. V was clipped by 1 base and J by 6 bases; unmatched bases: 9. Germline V gene lookup returns CDR1 SGHTA and CDR2 FQGNSA. CDR3 size: 15 residues. CDR3 protein: CASSLERGSSAEQYF. The CDR3 DNA reads as TGTGCCAGCAGCTTAGAGCGCGGGAGTTCGGCCGAGCAGTACTTC.

The rearrangement uses TRBV30 and TRBJ2-7; the D gene is possibly TRBD2 (6 bases). The germline gives CDR1 GTSNPN, CDR2 SVGIG (reference sequence). This CDR3 has 14 amino acids. Trimming stripped 0 bases from V and 3 bases from J, with 12 bases between. CDR3 DNA sequence: TGTGCCTGGAGTGTACTAGCTAGTAGCTACGAGCAGTACTTC. Translation: CAWSVLASSYEQYF.

V gene TRBV5-1 combines with J gene TRBJ1-2; 7 bases line up with TRBD1. V gave up 0 bases and J gave up 7 bases; unmatched junction bases: 9. CDR3 size: 15 residues. Germline loops: CDR1 SGHRS, CDR2 YFSETQ. The CDR3, as DNA: TGCGCCAGCAGCTTGGACGGCAGGGGGTTAGGTGGCTACACCTTC. Residues: CASSLDGRGLGGYTF.

This chain uses TRBV19 with TRBJ1-4; tentatively, D is TRBD1 (5 bases). With 3 bases removed from V and 2 bases from J, the gap between germline ends came to 16 bases. CDR3 size: 17 residues. Per germline, CDR1 LNHDA and CDR2 SQIVND (reference sequence). CDR3 in DNA: TGTGCCAGTAGTATGACCCGTGGGGGGTATACTAATGAAAAACTGTTTTTT. It specifies CASSMTRGGYTNEKLFF. Together with reference TRBV19 and TRBJ1-4, the CDR3 gives the full variable domain: DGGITQSPKYLFRKEGQNVTLSCEQNLNHDAMYWYRQDPGQGLRLIYYSQIVNDFQKGDIAEGYSVSREKKESFPLTVTSAQKNPTAFYLCASSMTRGGYTNEKLFFGSGTQLSVL.

This clone was counted once. The V call is TRBV19, the J call TRBJ2-5; TRBD1 might be the D (5 bases). Germline CDR1 is LNHDA and CDR2 is SQIVND (reference sequence). V shed 5 bases and J shed 2 bases, with 15 bases lying between them. The CDR3 runs 15 residues. CDR3: CASSVVRQGQETQYF. The CDR3 DNA reads as TGTGCCAGTAGTGTCGTCCGGCAGGGTCAAGAGACCCAGTACTTC.

The chain couples TRBV27 to TRBJ2-3, with 15 bases fitting TRBD2. The junction had 8 bases not matched to a gene; V was cut back by 3 bases and J by 7 bases. Germline V gives CDR1 MNHEY, CDR2 SMNVEV (reference sequence). There are 17 residues in the CDR3. CDR3 in amino acids: CASSFSGLAGGVYTQYF. The CDR3 DNA reads TGTGCCAGCAGTTTCTCTGGACTAGCGGGAGGGGTGTATACGCAGTATTTT.

CDR3: CASSVARDGSPLHF. As DNA, the CDR3 is TGTGCCAGCAGTGTGGCGAGGGATGGCTCACCCCTCCACTTT. V and J are TRBV2 and TRBJ1-6; no reliable D call. The germline CDR1 and CDR2 sequences are SNHLY and FYNNEI. V lost 4 bases to trimming and J lost 10 bases, with 14 bases between them. The CDR3 has 14 residues.

With regard to this clone: Other DNA variants within this sample encode the same CDR3. V gene TRBV28 combines with J gene TRBJ2-3, with TRBD2 as a possible D gene (5 bases). V lost 3 bases, J lost 3 bases, and 7 bases lay in between. The germline gives CDR1 MDHEN, CDR2 SYDVKM. The CDR3 is 13 residues long. This CDR3 is CASSLSGTDTQYF. The DNA of the CDR3 is TGTGCCAGCAGTTTGTCGGGGACAGATACGCAGTATTTT.

J is TRBJ1-5 and V is TRBV7-2, with a tentative D call TRBD1 (5 bases). Germline V lookup: CDR1 SGHTA, CDR2 FQGNSA. This CDR3 spans 14 amino acids. Trimming took off 1 base at V and 7 bases at J, with 11 bases between the two ends. The CDR3 nucleotides read TGTGCCAGCAGCTTAGGACCTACAGGACAGCCCCAGCATTTT. Protein: CASSLGPTGQPQHF. The full variable domain, with the rest looked up from reference TRBV7-2 and TRBJ1-5, is GAGVSQSPSNKVTEKGKDVELRCDPISGHTALYWYRQSLGQGLEFLIYFQGNSAPDKSGLPSDRFSAERTGGSVSTLTIQRTQQEDSAVYLCASSLGPTGQPQHFGDGTRLSIL.

V and J are TRBV11-2 and TRBJ2-3; D ambiguous. The CDR3 is made up of 15 amino acids. Trimming pared 5 bases from V and 2 bases from J, leaving 14 bases between. Germline CDR1 and CDR2: SGHAT and FQNNGV. CDR3 sequence: CASSPLKRITDTQYF. The CDR3 DNA reads TGTGCCAGCAGCCCCCTTAAGCGCATCACAGATACGCAGTATTTT.

The chain couples TRBV6-1 to TRBJ1-1; D is unclear. CDR3 length: 13 amino acids. Germline V gene sequence: CDR1 MNHNS, CDR2 SASEGT. V gave up 1 base and J gave up 6 bases, with 9 bases separating them. The DNA for the CDR3 is TGTGCCAGCAGTGAAGGGCGGGTTTCTGAAGCTTTCTTT. This codes for CASSEGRVSEAFF.

The V gene is TRBV6-6, the J gene TRBJ1-5; 7 positions match TRBD1. After removal of 5 bases from V and 4 bases from J, the junction contained 8 bases not matched to a gene. This CDR3 is 15 amino acids long. Germline-derived CDR1 and CDR2 are MNHNY and SVGAGI (reference sequence). The CDR3 DNA reads TGTGCCAGCAGTCGACAGGGCCAGGGGAATCAGCCCCAGCATTTT. Amino acid sequence: CASSRQGQGNQPQHF.

This rearrangement joins TRBV18 to TRBJ1-5; D ambiguous. Trimming shortened V by 2 bases and J by 2 bases, and 4 bases separated the two germline ends. CDR1 is KGHSH, CDR2 LQKENI, per germline. The CDR3 sequence is 13 residues long. The CDR3 is CASSPERNQPQHF. The CDR3 bases are TGTGCCAGCTCACCAGAGCGCAATCAGCCCCAGCATTTT.

This sequence joins TRBV6-4 and TRBJ1-5; D is undetermined. Trimming removed 3 bases from V and 3 bases from J, with 6 bases in between. Per germline, CDR1 MRHNA and CDR2 SNTAGT. The CDR3 contains 13 residues. CDR3 DNA sequence: TGTGCCAGCAGTGAGGAGTTCAATCAGCCCCAGCATTTT. Its translation is CASSEEFNQPQHF.

The chain combines TRBV30 with TRBJ2-2; D gene unclear. The CDR3 totals 13 residues. Germline lookup yields CDR1 GTSNPN and CDR2 SVGIG (reference sequence). V shed 3 bases and J shed 2 bases, with 7 bases lying between them. CDR3 residues: CAWSPLNTGELFF. The CDR3 DNA reads TGTGCCTGGAGCCCCCTTAACACCGGGGAGCTGTTTTTT.

The CDR3 region has the DNA TGTGCCAGTAGTATAGACGGACTAAATCAGCCCCAGCATTTT. This sequence encodes CASSIDGLNQPQHF. The chain combines TRBV19 with TRBJ1-5; no clear D. The germline gives CDR1 LNHDA, CDR2 SQIVND (reference sequence). The CDR3 loop spans 14 amino acids. V lost 0 bases to trimming and J lost 4 bases, with 7 bases between them.